This T cell receptor beta chain was captured by sequencing in a study of pediatric ulcerative colitis. The CDR3 is 15 amino acids. CDR1 and CDR2 (germline): MNHNY, SVGAGI (reference sequence). The V segment lost 6 bases and the J segment 8 bases; nucleotides outside the gene matches: 10. The rectum was sampled with one to two pinch biopsies at colonoscopy. TCRdb keeps only in-frame clones here, not all; method: immunoSEQ multiplex PCR. The sample lists about 36,000 clones, more than 70% occurring once. Sequenced input: gut tissue. The TCR comes from a boy under 18 with moderate ulcerative colitis. The chain has TRBV6-6 and TRBJ1-6, with TRBD1 matching 7 bases. CDR3 region: CASRFSGTVDSPLHF. The CDR3 DNA reads as TGTGCCAGCAGATTCTCTGGGACAGTGGATTCACCCCTCCACTTT.